These T cell receptor beta chains were read from a single sample in a study of blood T cells in healthy people across ages. TCRdb ran MiXCR on the 5' RACE reads and lists one entry per CDR3 protein. The sample lists about 1,600,000 distinct CDR3 sequences, 42% occurring once. Sequencing used blood. The source of these receptors is a young woman in good health. Each CDR3 is given with its conserved first and last residue. A D gene is named only where the DNA matches it firmly. The size entry is marked missing in some rows and otherwise reads once, few, many or a size class.

>TRBV6-1|many|.|TRBJ2-7
CASSLGTLGEQYF
TGTGCCAGCAGTCTCGGGACACTCGGCGAGCAGTACTTC
>TRBV29-1|once|TRBD1|TRBJ2-7
CSVEDRGGDWNEQYF
TGCAGCGTTGAGGACAGGGGAGGGGATTGGAATGAGCAGTACTTC
>TRBV20-1|.|TRBD1|TRBJ1-4
CSARVRTGTNEKLFF
TGCAGTGCTAGAGTCCGGACAGGGACGAATGAAAAACTGTTTTTT
>TRBV6-1|.|.|TRBJ2-7
CASSDMDRYEQYF
TGTGCCAGCAGTGATATGGACCGATACGAGCAGTACTTC
>TRBV10-3|few|TRBD2|TRBJ2-6
CAISESMGGSGANVLTF
TGTGCCATCAGTGAGTCGATGGGCGGGAGTGGGGCCAACGTCCTGACTTTC
>TRBV18|.|TRBD1|TRBJ2-3
CASSPPGQGATDTQYF
TGTGCCAGCTCACCACCGGGACAGGGGGCGACAGATACGCAGTATTTT
>TRBV29-1|few|.|TRBJ2-3
CSVERTSTDTQYF
TGCAGCGTTGAGCGGACTAGCACAGATACGCAGTATTTT
>TRBV15|.|.|TRBJ2-3
CATSPEVGLTDTQYF
TGTGCCACCAGCCCTGAGGTGGGGTTGACAGATACGCAGTATTTT
>TRBV7-9|.|TRBD1|TRBJ1-2
CASSLGQEGGCTF
TGTGCCAGCAGCCTGGGACAGGAGGGAGGCTGCACCTTC
>TRBV5-1|.|.|TRBJ2-2
CASQHGGRSTGELFF
TGCGCCAGCCAGCATGGCGGCAGGTCCACCGGGGAGCTGTTTTTT
>TRBV10-3|few|.|TRBJ2-5
CAISVPGERAQGETQYF
TGTGCCATCAGTGTGCCGGGGGAGCGGGCCCAGGGAGAGACCCAGTACTTC
>TRBV12-3/TRBV12-4|.|.|TRBJ1-1
CASSPLGRSTEAFF
TGTGCCAGCAGCCCTCTCGGGAGGTCGACTGAAGCTTTCTTT
>TRBV12-3/TRBV12-4|.|.|TRBJ2-3
CASSPDCTQYF
TGTGCCAGCAGTCCCGACTGTACGCAGTATTTT
>TRBV9|.|TRBD1|TRBJ2-5
CASSGRTGLPQETQYF
TGTGCCAGCAGCGGTCGGACAGGGCTTCCACAAGAGACCCAGTACTTC
>TRBV7-9|.|TRBD2|TRBJ2-3
CASSPWDYSDTQYF
TGTGCCAGCAGCCCCTGGGACTACTCAGATACGCAGTATTTT
>TRBV2|.|.|TRBJ2-5
CASSEASLVQETQYF
TGTGCCAGCAGTGAAGCCTCGTTGGTTCAAGAGACCCAGTACTTC
>TRBV2|few|.|TRBJ2-4
CASSVGENIQYF
TGTGCCAGCAGTGTCGGGGAAAACATTCAGTACTTC
>TRBV2|.|TRBD1|TRBJ1-2
CAGQTGESNYGYTF
TGTGCCGGTCAGACAGGGGAGTCCAACTATGGCTACACCTTC
>TRBV20-1|few|TRBD1|TRBJ2-1
CSARPGQANNEQFF
TGCAGTGCTAGACCGGGACAGGCCAACAATGAGCAGTTCTTC
>TRBV2|.|TRBD2|TRBJ2-7
CAGREGAEQYF
TGTGCCGGCAGGGAGGGCGCCGAGCAGTACTTC
>TRBV12-3/TRBV12-4|once|.|TRBJ1-1
CASRVLAPNTEAFF
TGTGCCAGCAGGGTTCTAGCGCCGAACACTGAAGCTTTCTTT
>TRBV5-1|few|.|TRBJ2-5
CASTRDNQETQYF
TGCGCCAGCACCCGAGACAACCAAGAGACCCAGTACTTC